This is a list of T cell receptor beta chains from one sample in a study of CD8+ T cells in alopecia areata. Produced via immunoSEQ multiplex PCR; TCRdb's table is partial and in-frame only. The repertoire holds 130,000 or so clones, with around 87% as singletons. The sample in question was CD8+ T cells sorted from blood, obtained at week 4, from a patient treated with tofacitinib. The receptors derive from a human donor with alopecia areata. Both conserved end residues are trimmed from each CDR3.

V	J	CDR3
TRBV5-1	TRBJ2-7	ASSLGQGLFEQY
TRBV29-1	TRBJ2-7	SVAGISYEQY
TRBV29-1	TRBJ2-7	SVVPGSSYEQY
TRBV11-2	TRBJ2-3	ASRSMSSGTDTQY
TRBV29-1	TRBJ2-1	SADGGSYNEQF
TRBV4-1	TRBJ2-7	ASSQGPWAPEQY
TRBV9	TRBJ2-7	ASSARDSSYEQY
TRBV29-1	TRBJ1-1	SVEENTEAF
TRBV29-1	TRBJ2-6	SVATGTGANVLT
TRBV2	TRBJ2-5	ASTPGIRETQY
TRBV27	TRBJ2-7	ASSLTAAGGYEQY
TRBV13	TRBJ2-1	ASSLGRIVDEQF
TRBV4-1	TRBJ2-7	ASSLSSGAGEQY
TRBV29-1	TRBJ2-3	SVGTIGDTQY
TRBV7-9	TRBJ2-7	ASTSGLAGGPGPYEQY
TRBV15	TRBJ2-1	ATSIGLAGVDEQF
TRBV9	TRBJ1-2	ASSVVHGGEYGYT
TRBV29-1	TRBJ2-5	SVEGQELYQETQY
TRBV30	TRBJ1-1	AWRTAWGTEAF
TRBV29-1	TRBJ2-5	SVAEVTSGPETQY
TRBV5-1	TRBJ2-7	ASSPSQGAKNEQY
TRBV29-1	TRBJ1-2	SVLRGQGYTLGGYT
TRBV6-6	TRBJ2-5	ASSYSGQVETQY
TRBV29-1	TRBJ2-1	SVARTGYYNEQF
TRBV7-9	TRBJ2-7	ARPGRGSQPLEQY
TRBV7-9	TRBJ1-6	ASRQGTSPLH
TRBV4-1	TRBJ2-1	ASSQGQTSVQF
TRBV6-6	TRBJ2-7	ASSYIPGQGYEQY
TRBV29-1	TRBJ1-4	SVDVGEKLF
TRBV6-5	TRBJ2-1	ASSYGTGVLNEQF
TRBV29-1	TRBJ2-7	SVEGDSYEQY
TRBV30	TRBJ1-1	AWSYANTEAF
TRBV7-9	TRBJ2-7	ASSLAALSDYEQY
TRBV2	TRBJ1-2	ASSVPVNGYT